The sequence of this TCR beta chain was determined in a study of T cells after yellow fever vaccination (dated by TCRdb to the late 2010s). At the level of the whole study: The SMART-Seq v4 Ultra Low Input RNA kit was used to prepare libraries from fractions with low cell numbers. Two healthy male donors, one aged 18 to 30 and one aged 30 to 40 years, were included in the cohort. To track T-cell clones before and after primary and booster YFV17D yellow fever vaccination, bulk TCR alpha and beta repertoires were sequenced longitudinally. Blood was collected at multiple timepoints before and after primary and secondary immunization, and bulk PBMC replicates and cell subsets were isolated.

Synthesis of TCR cDNA relied on 5'RACE template switching, a step that introduced a universal primer site along with unique molecular identifiers. Priming of cDNA synthesis was performed from both the TCR alpha and TCR beta constant segments. Library amplification used two PCR steps, and the second PCR step added sample barcodes and sequencing adapters. Sequencing of libraries was performed on Illumina HiSeq 2500 (2x100 bp) or NovaSeq (2x150 bp). The source study handled its data this way. MIGEC handled demultiplexing of reads and collapsing into UMI consensus sequences, while MiXCR performed V(D)J alignment. Using edgeR on replicate PBMC samples, clonotypes were called vaccine-responding if FDR was below 0.01 and the log2 fold change was above 5 up to day 15. CD4 or CD8 identity was assigned to each bulk clonotype according to whether the clonotype was present at higher abundance in the sequenced CD4 repertoire or the sequenced CD8 repertoire. Clones were called with MiXCR by TCRdb after fastp trimmed the public reads at Q25, and only in-frame beta chains were retained. Merged by CDR3 protein, the rows form single entries marked with the most common genes and DNA. The V and J calls follow TCRdb's processing rather than the paper's. This sample has approximately 550,000 distinct CDR3 sequences in its table, and roughly 19% of those were observed once. The biggest ten clones account for over 11% of the sample.

The intended sense of this specimen's treatment or condition label: live attenuated yellow fever vaccine strain. Two biological replicates of bulk PBMCs were collected at each blood-draw timepoint. A standard Ficoll-Paque protocol was used to isolate PBMCs from peripheral blood. RNA was extracted with TriZol from bulk PBMCs, CD4 and CD8 fractions, and dextramer-positive and dextramer-negative fractions. In its sample, this clonotype was seen a few times. Its antigen is currently not known. No base qualities exist here, and no much larger clone lies one base off it. Study-wide findings and limitations: The secondary T-cell response was weaker than the primary response but faster, peaking on day 5 instead of day 15. Because the study included only a couple of donors, the extent to which the findings can be generalized is limited. Most clones expanded after primary vaccination (around 97% of CD4 and 80% to 90% of CD8) were re-detected after the booster, suggesting that broad memory maintenance occurred. Because abundant contaminating clonotypes from the bulk population could be contained in FACS-sorted repertoires, computational filtering was required. A small share of clonotypes was detected in both CD4 and CD8 compartments, with the overlap likely arising from convergent recombination.

There are 14 amino acids in the CDR3, from cysteine to phenylalanine inclusive. Just the 42-base CDR3 DNA is kept, in frame starting at base 1. The germline V gene provides CDR1 MNHEY and CDR2 SVGEGT. Trimming takes 2 bases off V and 3 bases off J; junction bases not matched to a gene: 2. The source was PBMCs, collected 15 days after the yellow fever booster vaccination. Recombination connected TRBV6-2 or TRBV6-3 to TRBJ1-1; a stretch of 8 junction bases matches TRBD1. The clonotype was recovered from a man aged 25-45 years who received the YFV17D yellow fever vaccine. The DNA sequence reads TGTGCCAGCAGTTACGACAGGGGCTACACTGAAGCTTTCTTT. Its product reads: CASSYDRGYTEAFF.